This is a list of T cell receptor beta chains from one sample in a study of CXCR3-negative and CXCR3-positive naive CD8 T cells. From its re-call of the 5' RACE reads, TCRdb lists each CDR3 protein once, without DNA. The sample holds 45,000 to 60,000 distinct CDR3 sequences. The sequencing input was naive CXCR3- CD8+ T cells from blood. The source is a human donor in good health. Some clones in this sample may be carry-over from other donors' samples. Both conserved end residues are part of each CDR3.

TRBJ2-2	TRBV7-6	CASSRDPSYTGELFF
TRBJ1-1	TRBV29-1	CSVVRENTEAFF
TRBJ2-1	TRBV20-1	CSASNTGTTGEQFF
TRBJ2-1	TRBV3-1	CASSDRADSYNEQFF
TRBJ2-1	TRBV19	CASSSMSGGYNEQFF
TRBJ2-1	TRBV7-9	CASSYRDNNEQFF
TRBJ1-2	TRBV29-1	CSVEDDSHPNYGYTF
TRBJ2-1	TRBV15	CATSTTSGGRYNEQFF
TRBJ2-1	TRBV11-2	CASSLGPDEQFF
TRBJ2-2	TRBV29-1	CSVGDPGELFF
TRBJ2-1	TRBV7-6	CASSLLVQGNEQFF
TRBJ2-5	TRBV7-9	CASSQPGETQYF
TRBJ2-1	TRBV7-2	CASSPRQGSHEQFF
TRBJ2-1	TRBV3-1	CASSQQTAYNEQFF
TRBJ2-2	TRBV29-1	CSVEKKNTGELFF
TRBJ2-3	TRBV28	CASSPNGGAADTQYF
TRBJ1-2	TRBV11-2	CASSLEAPTYYGYTF
TRBJ2-7	TRBV19	CASSWAPPYEQYF
TRBJ2-7	TRBV12-3/TRBV12-4	CASSLARGLALFYEQYF
TRBJ2-7	TRBV7-6	CASSLDLAGGTYEQYF
TRBJ2-1	TRBV6-5	CASSYSKGDNEQFF
TRBJ2-7	TRBV4-2	CASSPPDRSEQYF
TRBJ2-5	TRBV7-7	CASSLTGTGLDQYF
TRBJ2-3	TRBV29-1	CSVEMDGSGADTQYF
TRBJ2-7	TRBV7-9	CASSLAGGPPYEQYF
TRBJ2-7	TRBV6-5	CASSYLGLAGYEQYF
TRBJ2-4	TRBV7-9	CASSPDRGRFVIQYF
TRBJ2-1	TRBV9	CAGSVDPGGGSDEQFF
TRBJ2-1	TRBV28	CAIPAGDTYNEQFF
TRBJ2-7	TRBV4-3	CASSQDREGYEQYF
TRBJ1-2	TRBV12-3/TRBV12-4	CASSLALQAAGYTF
TRBJ2-3	TRBV6-6	CASSYWGQAPNLTDTQYF
TRBJ2-3	TRBV2	CASSEERGSSTDTQYF
TRBJ2-1	TRBV14	CASSTGTDYNEQFF
TRBJ2-7	TRBV18	CASTPARGPPGEQYF
TRBJ2-5	TRBV28	CASSFLQDQETQYF
TRBJ2-2	TRBV7-2	CASRGHTGELFF
TRBJ2-7	TRBV28	CASNPRPGQGAYEQYF
TRBJ2-2	TRBV11-1	CASSLAHTGELFF
TRBJ1-3	TRBV20-1	CSARAPAGNTIYF
TRBJ2-7	TRBV5-4	CASSPGPLTYEQYF
TRBJ2-1	TRBV7-2	CASRLIGAHNEQFF
TRBJ1-2	TRBV12-3/TRBV12-4	CASSVFGQGNYGYTF
TRBJ2-7	TRBV7-9	CASSRTGLSDEQYF
TRBJ1-2	TRBV13	CASSFRAGQVYGYTF